This T cell receptor beta chain was sequenced during a study of cytomegalovirus exposure and HLA in healthy donors. This clone was detected only once. No antigen is known for it. This CDR3 is built from 15 residues. CDR1 is LNHDA and CDR2 is SQIVND in the germline V gene (reference sequence). Germline trimming cut 6 bases from V and 7 bases from J; bases unmatched to any gene: 7. Study-wide results and limits: Presence/absence analyses took donor sequencing depth as roughly uniform. In a later analysis, TCR beta V- and J-gene trimming was associated with a missense DCLRE1C variant.

The PCR used 60 Vbeta and 13 Jbeta primers. As processed by the authors: Among the unique TCR beta chains that a later analysis counted, 80 million to 100 million in all, 10 million to 13 million were shared. Libraries were prepared by immunoSEQ multiplex PCR; TCRdb keeps only in-frame clonotypes and omits some of them. The V and J calls and clone size are taken from that table; D and trimming were inferred from the DNA. The sample records approximately 130,000 clones, 70% to 85% being singletons. This TCR derives from a boy between 2 and 15 years old in good health and CMV-seronegative. The chain joins TRBV19 to TRBJ2-3; 13 nucleotides match TRBD2. The sequencing input was PBMCs. The CDR3 sequence is CASRGLAGSSNTQYF. CDR3 bases: TGTGCCAGTAGGGGACTAGCGGGGAGCTCCAATACGCAGTATTTT. The variable domain in full, completed from reference TRBV19 and TRBJ2-3, reads DGGITQSPKYLFRKEGQNVTLSCEQNLNHDAMYWYRQDPGQGLRLIYYSQIVNDFQKGDIAEGYSVSREKKESFPLTVTSAQKNPTAFYLCASRGLAGSSNTQYFGPGTRLTVL.